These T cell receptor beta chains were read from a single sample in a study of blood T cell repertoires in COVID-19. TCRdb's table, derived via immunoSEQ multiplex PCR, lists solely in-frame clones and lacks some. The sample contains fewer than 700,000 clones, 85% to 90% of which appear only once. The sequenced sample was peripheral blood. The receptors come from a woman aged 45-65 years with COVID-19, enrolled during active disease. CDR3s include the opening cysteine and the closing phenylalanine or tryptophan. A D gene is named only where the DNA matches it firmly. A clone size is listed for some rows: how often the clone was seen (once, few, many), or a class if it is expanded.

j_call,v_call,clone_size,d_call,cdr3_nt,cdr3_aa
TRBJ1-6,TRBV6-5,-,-,TGTGCCAGCAGTTACCCGCGCGGAGGTGGGCCCCTCCACTTT,CASSYPRGGGPLHF
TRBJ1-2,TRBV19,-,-,TGTGCCAGTAGTAGGACAGCCACATCAACTATGGGCTACACCTTC,CASSRTATSTMGYTF
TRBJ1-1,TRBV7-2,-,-,TGTGCCAGCAGCTCCCCGACCTTCCGGGCTGAAGCTTTCTTT,CASSSPTFRAEAFF
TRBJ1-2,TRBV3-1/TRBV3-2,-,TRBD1,TGTGCCAGCAGCCAAGAATGGGACAGGGGGCACGGCTATGGCTACACCTTC,CASSQEWDRGHGYGYTF
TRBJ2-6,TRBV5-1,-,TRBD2,TGCGCCAGCAGCTTGGATCGACTAGCGGGGGACTCTGGGGCCAACGTCCTGACTTTC,CASSLDRLAGDSGANVLTF
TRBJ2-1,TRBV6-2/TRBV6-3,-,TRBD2,TGTGCCAGCAGTTACGCAGGACTAGCGGTCTACAATGAGCAGTTCTTC,CASSYAGLAVYNEQFF
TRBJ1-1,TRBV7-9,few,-,TGTGCCAGCAGCTTTTCCGAGGGCACTGAAGCTTTCTTT,CASSFSEGTEAFF
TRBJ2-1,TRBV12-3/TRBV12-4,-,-,TGTGCCAGCAGCCCGACAGCTCTGGGGGAGCAGTTCTTC,CASSPTALGEQFF
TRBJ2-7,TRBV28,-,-,TGTGCCAGCACCAGGGGCGGCGAGCAGTACTTC,CASTRGGEQYF
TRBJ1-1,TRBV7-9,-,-,TGTGCCAGCAGCCCCGGGGGGGGCAGGTTGAACACTGAAGCTTTCTTT,CASSPGGGRLNTEAFF
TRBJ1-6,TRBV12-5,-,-,TGTGCTAGTGGTTTGGTAGCTAATTCACCCCTCCACTTT,CASGLVANSPLHF
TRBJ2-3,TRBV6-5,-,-,TGTGCCAGCAGTTACAGGGGTGGACGGACAGATACGCAGTATTTT,CASSYRGGRTDTQYF
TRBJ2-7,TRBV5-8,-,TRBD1,TGTGCCAGCAGCCAGCAACGGGGGACAGGGGGTCCTACCTACGAGCAGTACTTC,CASSQQRGTGGPTYEQYF
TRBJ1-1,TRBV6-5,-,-,TGTGCCAGCAGCTCAGTGGCTGAAGCTTTCTTT,CASSSVAEAFF
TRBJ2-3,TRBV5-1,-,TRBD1,TGCGCCAGCAGCTTGAGACAGGGAAGGACAGATACGCAGTATTTT,CASSLRQGRTDTQYF
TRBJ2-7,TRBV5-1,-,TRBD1,TGCGCCAGCGCGGGACAGGGGTCCTACGAGCAGTACTTC,CASAGQGSYEQYF
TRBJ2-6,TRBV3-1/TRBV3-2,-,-,TGTGCCAGCAGCCAGCAGTCCTCTGGGGCCAACGTCCTGACTTTC,CASSQQSSGANVLTF
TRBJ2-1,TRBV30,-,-,TGTGCCTGGAGTCACCTCGGGGGTACCTACAATGAGCAGTTCTTC,CAWSHLGGTYNEQFF
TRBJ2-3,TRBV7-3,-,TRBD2,TGTGCCAGCAGCTTTACCGGGACTAGCGGGGGGCCCGTTAACACAGATACGCAGTATTTT,CASSFTGTSGGPVNTDTQYF
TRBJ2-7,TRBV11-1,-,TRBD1,TGTGCCAGCAGTACAGGGGGAGGTTACGAGCAGTACTTC,CASSTGGGYEQYF
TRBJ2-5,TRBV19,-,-,TGTGCCAGTAGTTCCGGGGTGGGGGAGACCCAGTACTTC,CASSSGVGETQYF
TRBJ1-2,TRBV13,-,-,TGTGCCAGCAGCTTAAAATTGACGGGGAACTATGGCTACACCTTC,CASSLKLTGNYGYTF
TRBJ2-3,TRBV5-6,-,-,TGTGCCAGCAGCTCCACCGGGTCAGATACGCAGTATTTT,CASSSTGSDTQYF
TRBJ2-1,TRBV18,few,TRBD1,TGTGCCAGCTCACCACTTCTTATGACAGGGGGTTCGGATGAGCAGTTCTTC,CASSPLLMTGGSDEQFF
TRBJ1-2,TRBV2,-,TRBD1,TGTGCCAGCAGTGGGACAGGGGGCTGGGGCTACACCTTC,CASSGTGGWGYTF
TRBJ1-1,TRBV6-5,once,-,TGTGCCAGCAGTTACTTGGGGAGGGTCACTGAAGCTTTCTTT,CASSYLGRVTEAFF
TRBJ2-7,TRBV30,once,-,TGTGCCTGGAGCCATCCAGGGCGGGACTCCTACGAGCAGTACTTC,CAWSHPGRDSYEQYF
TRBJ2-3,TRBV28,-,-,TGTGCCAGCAGCCCCGGGGGGCTTTCAGATACGCAGTATTTT,CASSPGGLSDTQYF
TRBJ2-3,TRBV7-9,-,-,TGTGCCAGCAGCTTACCGGGAGTCACAGATACGCAGTATTTT,CASSLPGVTDTQYF
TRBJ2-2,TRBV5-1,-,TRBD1,TGCGCCAGCAGCTTGCTAGGACAGGGGACCTTTGCGAACACCGGGGAGCTGTTTTTT,CASSLLGQGTFANTGELFF
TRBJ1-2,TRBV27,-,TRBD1,TGTGCCAGCAGTCCCACAGGGGTGGGATATGGCTACACCTTC,CASSPTGVGYGYTF
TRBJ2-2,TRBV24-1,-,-,TGTGCCACCAGTAGCCCGCACGCAGGGAGGAGCGGCGGGGAGCTGTTTTTT,CATSSPHAGRSGGELFF
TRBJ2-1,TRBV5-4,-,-,TGTGCCAGCAGTTCAGTTGGGAGCTCCTACAATGAGCAGTTCTTC,CASSSVGSSYNEQFF
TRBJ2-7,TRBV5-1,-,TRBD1,TGCGCCAGCAGCTGGGGAACAGGGGTCTACGAGCAGTACTTC,CASSWGTGVYEQYF